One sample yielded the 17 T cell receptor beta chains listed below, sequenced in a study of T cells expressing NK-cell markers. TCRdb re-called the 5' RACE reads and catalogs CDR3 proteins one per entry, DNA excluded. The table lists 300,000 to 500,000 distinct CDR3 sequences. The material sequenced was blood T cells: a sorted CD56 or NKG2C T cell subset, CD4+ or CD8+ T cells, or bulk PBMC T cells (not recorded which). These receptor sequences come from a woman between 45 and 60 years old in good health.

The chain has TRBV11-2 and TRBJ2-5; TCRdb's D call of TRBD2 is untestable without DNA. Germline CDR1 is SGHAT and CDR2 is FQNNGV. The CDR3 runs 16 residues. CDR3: CASSWYRTSGSETQYF.

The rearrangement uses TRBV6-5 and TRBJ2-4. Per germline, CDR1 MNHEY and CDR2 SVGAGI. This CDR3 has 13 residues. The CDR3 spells CASSSTGKNIQYF.

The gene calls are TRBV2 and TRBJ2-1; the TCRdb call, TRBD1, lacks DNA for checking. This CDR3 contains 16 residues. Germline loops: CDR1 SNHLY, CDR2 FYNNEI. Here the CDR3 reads CASSIGGASSYNEQFF.

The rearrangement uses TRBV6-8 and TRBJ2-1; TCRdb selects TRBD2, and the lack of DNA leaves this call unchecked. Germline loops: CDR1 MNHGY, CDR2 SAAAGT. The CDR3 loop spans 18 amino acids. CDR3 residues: CASSYRGGPAGGCHEQFF.

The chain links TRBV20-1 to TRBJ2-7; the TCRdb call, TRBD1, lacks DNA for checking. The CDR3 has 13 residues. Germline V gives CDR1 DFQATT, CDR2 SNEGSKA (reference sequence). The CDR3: CSARRTGGYEQYF.

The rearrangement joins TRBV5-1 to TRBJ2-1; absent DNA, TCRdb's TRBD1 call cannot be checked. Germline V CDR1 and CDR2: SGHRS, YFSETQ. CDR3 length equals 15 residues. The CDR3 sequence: CASSLRDSSSNEQFF.

CDR3 region: CSARRLAEEFSGTYEQYF. The V and J genes are TRBV20-1 and TRBJ2-7; TCRdb names TRBD2, which stays unverified in the absence of DNA. From germline, CDR1 is DFQATT and CDR2 SNEGSKA (reference sequence). This CDR3 is built from 18 residues.

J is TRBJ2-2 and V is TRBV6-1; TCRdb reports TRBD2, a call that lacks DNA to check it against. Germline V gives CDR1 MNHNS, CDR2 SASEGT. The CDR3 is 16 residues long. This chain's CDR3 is CASSPLAGGLGGELFF.

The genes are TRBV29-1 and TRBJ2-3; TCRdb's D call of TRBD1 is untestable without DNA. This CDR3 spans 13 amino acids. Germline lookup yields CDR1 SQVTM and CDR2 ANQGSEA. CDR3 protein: CSVKGRVTDTQYF.

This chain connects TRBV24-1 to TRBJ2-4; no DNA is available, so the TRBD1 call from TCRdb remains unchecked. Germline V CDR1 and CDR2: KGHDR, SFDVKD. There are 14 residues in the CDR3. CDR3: CATSDTRDRNIQYF.

The CDR3 sequence: CASRSRRNTGELFF. The chain combines TRBV2 with TRBJ2-2. Per the germline V gene, CDR1 is SNHLY and CDR2 is FYNNEI. This CDR3 has 14 residues.

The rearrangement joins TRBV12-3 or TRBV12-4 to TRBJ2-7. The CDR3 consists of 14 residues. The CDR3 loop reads CASSFHRDFYEQYF.

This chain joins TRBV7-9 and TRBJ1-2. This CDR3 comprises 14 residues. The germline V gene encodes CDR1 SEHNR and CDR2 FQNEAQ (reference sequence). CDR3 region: CASSLADLGGGYTF.

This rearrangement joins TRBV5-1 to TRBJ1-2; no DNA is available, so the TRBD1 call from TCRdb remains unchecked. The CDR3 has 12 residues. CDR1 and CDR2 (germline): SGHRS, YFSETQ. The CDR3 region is CASGLTGSGYTF.

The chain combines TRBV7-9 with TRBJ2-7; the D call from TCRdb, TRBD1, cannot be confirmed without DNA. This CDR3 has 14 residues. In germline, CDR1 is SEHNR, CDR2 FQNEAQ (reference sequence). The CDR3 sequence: CASSYLQGEDEQYF.

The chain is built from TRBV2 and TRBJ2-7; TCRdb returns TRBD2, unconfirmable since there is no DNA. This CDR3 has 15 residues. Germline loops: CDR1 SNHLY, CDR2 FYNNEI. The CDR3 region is CASQVLPAGDGEQYF.

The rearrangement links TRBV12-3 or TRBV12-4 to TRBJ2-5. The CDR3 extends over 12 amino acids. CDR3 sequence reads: CASSLDSGTQYF.